These T cell receptor beta chains were read from a single sample in a study of blood T cell repertoires in COVID-19. The protocol was immunoSEQ multiplex PCR, while the TCRdb copy is restricted to in-frame clones and leaves out a portion. The sample lists under 200,000 clones, approximately 81% seen once, with less than 20% in the top ten. The specimen was PBMCs or T cells enriched from blood (not recorded which). Source of these receptors: a man aged 55 to 70 who had recovered from COVID-19. Each CDR3 is given with its conserved first and last residue. The D gene is left open where the match is weak. The size of a clone is reported for some rows only, either as once, few or many, or as a class for expanded clones.

j_call clone_size d_call v_call cdr3_nt cdr3_aa
TRBJ1-4 . . TRBV5-1 TGCGCCAGCAGCCCTCAAGGGGGGGGCCGGATTGAAAAACTGTTTTTT CASSPQGGGRIEKLFF
TRBJ2-1 . TRBD2 TRBV28 TGTGCCAGCAGTGAGACTAGCGGGAGAACGATGGATGAGCAGTTCTTC CASSETSGRTMDEQFF
TRBJ2-3 once TRBD1 TRBV9 TGTGCCAGCAGCCTAACAGGGGGAAGCACAGATACGCAGTATTTT CASSLTGGSTDTQYF
TRBJ2-3 . . TRBV11-2 TGTGCCAGCAGCTTACCTCCCGGACTGTCGAGCACAGATACGCAGTATTTT CASSLPPGLSSTDTQYF
TRBJ1-6 once . TRBV10-3 TGTGCCATCAGTGAGTCATCCAGAAACGATTCACCCCTCCACTTT CAISESSRNDSPLHF
TRBJ2-7 . . TRBV15 TGTGCCACCAGCCCACTACGGGAGCCCTCTAGGGAGCAGTACTTC CATSPLREPSREQYF
TRBJ1-6 . . TRBV9 TGTGCCAGCAGCGTGGAGACTAATTCACCCCTCCACTTT CASSVETNSPLHF
TRBJ2-3 . . TRBV13 TGTGCCAGCAGCCTCTTTGGGGCCGGTGCAGATACGCAGTATTTT CASSLFGAGADTQYF
TRBJ1-5 . . TRBV6-5 TGTGCCAGCAGTTACCGAGGGGGTGGAGGCAATCAGCCCCAGCATTTT CASSYRGGGGNQPQHF
TRBJ2-3 . . TRBV24-1 TGTGCCAGCTCGATGGGGGCGCGGGATACGCAGTATTTT CASSMGARDTQYF
TRBJ2-2 . . TRBV5-1 TGCGCCAGCAGCTTGGTAGAGGGGAACACCGGGGAGCTGTTTTTT CASSLVEGNTGELFF
TRBJ1-5 . . TRBV19 TGTGCCAGTAGTAGAGGGGGAACTGGCAATCAGCCCCAGCATTTT CASSRGGTGNQPQHF